This TCR beta chain was captured by sequencing in a study of OX40 agonist ivuxolimab in advanced cancers. For the wider study: Ivuxolimab was a fully human IgG2 agonistic monoclonal antibody targeting the costimulatory receptor OX40 (CD134). Peripheral TCRbeta sequencing was intended to test whether TCR sequence diversity was altered and clonal T-cell expansion was caused by ivuxolimab. Intravenous ivuxolimab was administered to patients every 2 weeks at six dose levels: 0.01, 0.1, 0.3, 1.5, 3 and 10 mg/kg. Partial responses occurred in three dose-escalation patients: two with cutaneous melanoma and one with hepatocellular carcinoma. Of the 50 or so patients in dose escalation, 19 had hepatocellular carcinoma, roughly 15 had melanoma, 9 had renal cell carcinoma and 9 had head and neck cancer. Patients were allowed to have had prior anti-PD-1, anti-PD-L1 or anti-CTLA-4 therapy, and approximately 40% of the dose-escalation patients had been treated with checkpoint inhibitors. The paper reports the monotherapy dose-escalation portion (N of about 50 patients) of the phase I ivuxolimab trial. In the dose-escalation cohort, approximately 80% of patients were male, and the mean age was approximately 60 years with a range of about 20 to 80. The research as a whole found: The antigen specificity of the clonally expanded peripheral T cells was not determined. After ivuxolimab, more expanded clones were found on average in CD8+ T cells than in CD4+ T cells. In partial responders in the 0.1-3.0 mg/kg groups, normalized peripheral clonal expansion was found to be among the lowest, especially among CD8+ T cells. At doses from 0.1 to 3.0 mg/kg, clonal expansion was seen in both CD4+ and CD8+ blood T cells between baseline and week 6. Low levels of normalized T-cell clonal expansion were also shown by some nonresponding patients.

A remark on this clone: Its antigen target is currently unknown. No qualities accompany the bases; no much larger clone lies one base away.

Patients with autoimmune disease history or receiving systemic immunosuppression were excluded from the trial. In every dose cohort, peripheral blood was drawn for TCR sequencing at baseline, cycle 4 day 1, and cycle 7 day 1. Samples were obtained from an open-label, multicenter, first-in-human phase I dose-escalation trial of ivuxolimab. Adults with locally advanced or metastatic head and neck squamous cell, hepatocellular, melanoma or renal cell carcinoma were enrolled in the trial. CD4+ and CD8+ T cells were sorted separately from peripheral blood before TCR sequencing. The CDR3 covers 15 residues, taking in both the cysteine and the phenylalanine. Only the CDR3 portion is preserved as DNA: 45 bases, with reading frame beginning at the first base. Trimming costs V 0 bases and J 1 base, and their ends lie 10 bases apart. CDR1 and CDR2 (SGHTS, YDEGEE) derive from the germline V gene. To sequence the TCRbeta CDR3 region, genomic DNA was isolated from the sorted cells. The immunoSEQ Assay was used to sequence the TCRbeta CDR3 regions. As stored in TCRdb, this immuneACCESS dataset retains in-frame rearrangements with V and J assigned. A fraction of the clones does not appear; measured against another copy, unresolved V genes explain less than half of the discrepancy, and the remainder lacks a known reason. The sample profile shows 55,000 to 75,000 clones; over 75% of them were found once. 8.2% of the sample belongs to the ten largest clones.

The sample was CD4+ or CD8+ T cells sorted from blood, taken in a trial of the OX40 agonist ivuxolimab. The sequence is built from TRBV5-8 and TRBJ2-5, with the D gene uncertain. This sequence originates from an adult with an advanced solid tumor such as melanoma, head and neck, liver or kidney cancer. The nucleotides are TGTGCCAGCAGCTTGGAGGCAGGATCCCAAGAGACCCAGTACTTC. Its protein product is CASSLEAGSQETQYF.